This record concerns one T cell receptor (beta chain) sequence. Its antigen specificity is not known. Per-base quality was not reported, and no clone a single base away is much larger than it. Other DNA sequences of this sample code for an identical CDR3. Libraries were constructed by the immunoSEQ multiplex PCR assay. In most patients, genomic DNA was isolated using the Qiagen DNeasy Blood and Tissue Kit and sent frozen to Adaptive Biotechnologies for TCR sequencing. Adaptive Biotechnologies carried out high-throughput TCR-beta CDR3 sequencing of genomic DNA for most patients. On the authors' methods: Adaptive's ImmunoSEQ software supplied the TCR sequencing data for 15 to 20 patients, while MiXCR and VDJtools were used to process a few other patients. To correct CD4 versus CD8 sorting errors, sequences present in both subsets at a frequency ratio below 5:1 were removed. CDR3 nucleotide sequences shared by donor and recipient were removed because the origin of these sequences could not be assigned. Alloreactive clones required at least 2-fold expansion over unstimulated cells and minimum CFSE-low frequency of 0.002% (template counts) or 0.001% (read counts). Clones were considered mappable if detected in sequenced pre-transplant spleen, lymph node, or MLR CFSE-low populations of the donor or recipient. Cumulative frequency of alloreactive clones was calculated as a percentage of all sequences weighted by copy number. The immuneACCESS repertoire file appears here via TCRdb, limited to in-frame rearrangements. These files lack a portion of the clones; in checked studies, under half of the deficit traces to unresolved V genes, and the cause of the others is not known. The DNA was the basis for D and trimming; V, J and clone size are from that table. Present in this sample are 35,000 to 50,000 clones, roughly 92% of which were seen just once. About 20% of the sample belongs to the ten largest clones.

These data are taken from a study of graft-versus-host responses after intestinal transplantation (dated by TCRdb to 2020 to 2023). Regarding the complete study: Recipients received multivisceral, liver-intestinal, or isolated intestinal transplants. Anti-thymocyte globulin induction was given to all recipients, followed by maintenance tacrolimus and steroids for about 3 years. Graft-versus-host and host-versus-graft alloreactive T cell clones were tracked in the graft, circulation and bone marrow after intestinal transplantation using bulk TCR-beta CDR3 sequencing. To identify alloreactive clones, pre-transplant mixed lymphocyte reaction products were sequenced and then compared with unstimulated pre-transplant donor and recipient T cells. The cohort enrolled about two dozen intestinal transplant recipients including one retransplant, and a few patients lacking pretransplant specimens were excluded. A peak of at least 4% donor T cells among recipient peripheral blood mononuclear cells was the definition used for donor T cell macrochimerism. Samples from a few later patients were sequenced in-house on an Illumina MiSeq with MiXCR processing rather than by the commercial service.

The germline V gene (reference sequence) specifies MNHEY as CDR1 and SMNVEV as CDR2. Unmatched junction bases come to 5, with V trimmed by 2 bases and J by 4 bases. Taken from cysteine to phenylalanine, the CDR3 has 16 residues. This entry keeps only the CDR3 DNA: 48 bases, framed from base 1. This specimen's time point label, interpreted: cells obtained before transplantation from donor or recipient. CD3+CD4+ and CD3+CD8+ populations were FACS-sorted from unstimulated pre-transplant donor and recipient cells taken from spleen or lymph nodes. Findings and caveats that apply to the study as a whole: Conclusions were limited by the relatively low number and heterogeneity of intestinal transplant patients. GvH clones turned up in recipient bone marrow, with some appearing earlier in ileal mucosa or blood, a pattern consistent with an intestinal mucosal origin. High GvH to HvG T cell clonal ratios were observed in the allografts of patients with donor T cell macrochimerism. Early after transplant, peak levels of circulating GvH clones were associated with declines in HvG clones.

This receptor was obtained from a human donor who was the organ donor for an intestinal transplant. This material consisted of unstimulated CD8+ T cells sorted from spleen or lymph node cells, taken before transplant. The chain was built from TRBV27 and TRBJ2-7; TRBD2 lines up with 13 middle nucleotides. The CDR3 in this case is CASSLEGTSGKYEQYF. Here is the DNA: TGTGCCAGCAGTTTAGAAGGGACTAGCGGGAAGTACGAGCAGTACTTC.